Listed here are 8 T cell receptor beta chains from one sample, sequenced in a study of long-term antiretroviral therapy in people with HIV. With survey level as its setting, the immunoSEQ assay was v3.0. Clones were read by immunoSEQ multiplex PCR, and TCRdb kept only the in-frame ones, dropping some. Of some 40,000 clones listed, over 90% are singletons. The sample was unsorted PBMCs, taken almost 9.5 years after starting antiretroviral therapy. The receptors stem from a man under 40 with HIV.

The gene calls are TRBV7-2 and TRBJ1-1; tentative D call: TRBD1 (5 bases). V was pared by 5 bases and J by 8 bases, with 9 bases between. The CDR3 has 11 residues. CDR1 and CDR2 (germline): SGHTA, FQGNSA. The CDR3 loop is CASSPRGEAFF. In DNA, the CDR3 is TGTGCCAGCAGCCCCCGGGGGGAAGCTTTCTTT.

The J gene is TRBJ1-3, the V gene TRBV30; 7 bases line up with TRBD1. The ends lost 4 bases at V and 6 bases at J; junction bases unmatched: 6. Germline-derived CDR1 and CDR2 are GTSNPN and SVGIG (reference sequence). The CDR3 runs 13 residues. The CDR3 DNA follows: TGTGCCTGGAATACAGGGGTGGAAAACACCATATATTTT. Amino acids: CAWNTGVENTIYF. The full variable domain, rest sourced from reference TRBV30 and TRBJ1-3, is SQTIHQWPATLVQPVGSPLSLECTVEGTSNPNLYWYRQAAGRGLQLLFYSVGIGQISSEVPQNLSASRPQDRQFILSSKKLLLSDSGFYLCAWNTGVENTIYFGEGSWLTVV.

The genes are TRBV30 and TRBJ2-3; 7 positions agree with TRBD2. The trim removed 4 bases at V and 2 bases at J, leaving 6 bases unmatched. The CDR3 is made up of 14 amino acids. The germline CDR1 and CDR2 sequences are GTSNPN and SVGIG (reference sequence). In nucleotides, the CDR3 is TGTGCCTGGAATGGAGCGGGGTCCACAGATACGCAGTATTTT. Amino acids: CAWNGAGSTDTQYF.

This clone was picked up one time. The chain carries TRBV7-3 and TRBJ2-3; TRBD2 agrees at 12 bases. CDR1 is SGHTA and CDR2 is FQGTGA in the germline V gene. The CDR3 extends over 18 amino acids. Trimming took 2 bases from V and 4 from J; bases not matched to a gene: 10. The CDR3, as DNA: TGTGCCAGCAGCTTAGTGGCTAGCGGGGGGGAAGGGGCAGATACGCAGTATTTT. Translated: CASSLVASGGEGADTQYF.

J is TRBJ1-2 and V is TRBV5-1; TRBD1 is a possible D gene (5 bases). Trimming removed 4 bases at V and 8 bases at J, with 15 bases between. The CDR3 has 13 amino acids. The germline V gene has CDR1 SGHRS and CDR2 YFSETQ. CDR3 protein: CASSPPTDTGYTF. DNA of the CDR3: TGCGCCAGCAGCCCACCGACAGATACCGGCTACACCTTC.

The CDR3 bases are TGTGCCAGCATCCGCGGTAGCAATCAGCCCCAGCATTTT. Translated: CASIRGSNQPQHF. The rearrangement uses TRBV6-6 and TRBJ1-5; no reliable D call. Between the trimmed V and J ends, which lost 7 bases and 0 bases, there was a span of 7 bases. Germline V gene sequence: CDR1 MNHNY, CDR2 SVGAGI (reference sequence). The CDR3 contains 13 residues.

The CDR3 protein is CASSVGGTGSGNTIYF. The CDR3 region has the DNA TGTGCCAGCAGCGTAGGAGGAACAGGGTCTGGAAACACCATATATTTT. The chain links TRBV9 to TRBJ1-3; the D gene is possibly TRBD1 (6 bases). Between the trimmed V and J ends, which lost 0 bases and 1 base, there was a span of 11 bases. The CDR3 length is 16 residues. Looked up from germline, CDR1 is SGDLS and CDR2 is YYNGEE.

The V gene is TRBV6-5, the J gene TRBJ1-2; D unresolved. The CDR3 is made up of 13 amino acids. CDR1 MNHEY and CDR2 SVGAGI come from the germline V gene. With 8 bases removed from V and 8 bases from J, the gap between germline ends came to 18 bases. The CDR3 region is CASSPSLLGGYTF. In DNA, the CDR3 is TGTGCCAGCTCACCCTCCCTCTTAGGGGGCTACACCTTC.